The entry that follows covers one TCR beta chain sequence. As yet, its antigen is unknown. The sample originates from a study of radiation and T cells in renal cell carcinoma. Notes on the study in general: Top tumor clonotypes rose in blood 2 weeks post-radiation, then contracted.

Regarding time point: blood 4 weeks post-SBRT, at nephrectomy. Stated treatment: 15 Gy SBRT to primary tumor, nephrectomy 4 weeks later. Nephrectomy followed 15 Gy stereotactic body radiation by 4 weeks. Serial blood draws occurred at baseline and 2 and 4 weeks post-SBRT. Between the trimmed V and J ends, which lost 8 bases and 5 bases, there was a span of 16 bases. Germline V gene sequence: CDR1 SNHLY, CDR2 FYNNEI. This CDR3 region has 14 residues. TCRdb keeps only in-frame clones here, not all; method: immunoSEQ multiplex PCR. Of about 78,000 clones detected, 89% appear once; the ten largest clones hold 5.5% to 7%.

The J gene is TRBJ1-5, the V gene TRBV2, with D perhaps matching TRBD1 (6 bases). The source is a woman in her sixties or seventies with renal cell carcinoma. Sequences were derived from blood, sampled from a patient whose treatment included radiotherapy and nephrectomy. CDR3 loop: CASVGTQNHQPQHF. Here the CDR3 DNA reads TGTGCCAGCGTTGGGACACAAAATCATCAGCCCCAGCATTTT.